This TCR beta chain was sequenced during a study of T cells in localized non-small cell lung cancer. Overall study results and limits: Uninvolved adjacent lung showed higher T cell clonality than tumor. Blood T cell density predicted longer survival; adjacent-lung clonality, shorter. Detection in adjacent lung was observed for a median approximately 53 of the top 100 tumor clones. Only one tumor region was sequenced, so heterogeneity remains possible.

As concerns this clone: Its cognate antigen is unknown.

CDR1 LNHDA and CDR2 SQIVND come from the germline V gene (reference sequence). The V segment lost 7 bases and the J segment 0 bases; nucleotides outside the gene matches: 10. This CDR3 contains 17 residues. Libraries were prepared by immunoSEQ multiplex PCR; TCRdb keeps only in-frame clonotypes and omits some of them. The data show 55,000 to 65,000 clones, roughly nine tenths seen once. This clonotype was sampled from a man aged 40-75 years with stage I lung adenocarcinoma. This material consisted of peripheral blood, taken before any cancer treatment. V usage is TRBV19 and J usage is TRBJ1-5; 9 bases fit TRBD1. CDR3 sequence reads: CASTDRGILYSNQPQHF. In nucleotides, the CDR3 is TGTGCCAGTACGGACAGGGGAATACTTTATAGCAATCAGCCCCAGCATTTT. Combining the CDR3 with reference TRBV19 and TRBJ1-5 gives the whole variable domain DGGITQSPKYLFRKEGQNVTLSCEQNLNHDAMYWYRQDPGQGLRLIYYSQIVNDFQKGDIAEGYSVSREKKESFPLTVTSAQKNPTAFYLCASTDRGILYSNQPQHFGDGTRLSIL.